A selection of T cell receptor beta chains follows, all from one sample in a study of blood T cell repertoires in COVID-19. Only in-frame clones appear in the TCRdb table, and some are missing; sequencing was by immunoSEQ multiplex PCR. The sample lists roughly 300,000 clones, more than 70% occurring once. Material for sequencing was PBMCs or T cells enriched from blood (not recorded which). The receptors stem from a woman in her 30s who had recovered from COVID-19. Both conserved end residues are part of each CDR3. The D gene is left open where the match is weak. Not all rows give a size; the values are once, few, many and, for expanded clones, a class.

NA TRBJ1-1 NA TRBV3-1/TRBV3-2 CASSQVGGLVRNTEAFF TGTGCCAGCAGCCAAGTCGGCGGCTTGGTCAGGAACACTGAAGCTTTCTTT
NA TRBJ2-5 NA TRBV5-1 CASSLEGSPGTQYF TGCGCCAGCAGCTTGGAGGGGTCGCCGGGGACCCAGTACTTC
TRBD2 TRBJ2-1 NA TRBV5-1 CASSSGGNYNEQFF TGCGCCAGCAGCTCGGGGGGAAACTACAATGAGCAGTTCTTC
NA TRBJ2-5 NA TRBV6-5 CASRLPGIEYF TGTGCCAGCAGACTACCCGGGATCGAGTACTTC
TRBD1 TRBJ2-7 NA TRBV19 CASSWDSSYTYEQYF TGTGCCAGTAGTTGGGACAGCTCCTATACCTACGAGCAGTACTTC
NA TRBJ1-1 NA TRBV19 CASSGVGGGIEAFF TGTGCCAGTAGCGGGGTCGGGGGGGGAATCGAAGCTTTCTTT
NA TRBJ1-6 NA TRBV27 CASSQVQETPLHF TGTGCCAGCAGTCAAGTACAGGAGACACCCCTCCACTTT
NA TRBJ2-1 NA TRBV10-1 CASSEWASSYNEQFF TGCGCCAGCAGTGAATGGGCTTCCTCCTACAATGAGCAGTTCTTC
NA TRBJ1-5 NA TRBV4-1 CASSDPPGGDTLWPQHF TGCGCCAGCAGCGACCCCCCGGGAGGGGACACTCTTTGGCCCCAGCATTTT
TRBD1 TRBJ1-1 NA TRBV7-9 CASSPGTVNTEAFF TGTGCCAGCAGCCCCGGGACAGTCAACACTGAAGCTTTCTTT
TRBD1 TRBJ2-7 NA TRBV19 CASSGGTTGGPPEQYF TGTGCCAGTAGTGGGGGGACCACAGGGGGCCCCCCCGAGCAGTACTTC
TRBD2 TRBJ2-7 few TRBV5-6 CASSFGTSVSEQYF TGTGCCAGCAGCTTCGGGACTAGCGTTTCTGAGCAGTACTTC
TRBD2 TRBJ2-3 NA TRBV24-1 CATSDSSGGLDTQYF TGTGCCACCAGTGATTCTAGCGGGGGCTTAGATACGCAGTATTTT
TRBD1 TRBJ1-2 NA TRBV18 CASSTTGGGDGYTF TGTGCCAGCTCAACGACAGGGGGCGGGGATGGCTACACCTTC
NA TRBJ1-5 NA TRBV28 CASSWGSNRDEDQPQHF TGTGCCAGCAGTTGGGGGTCTAACAGGGATGAGGATCAGCCCCAGCATTTT
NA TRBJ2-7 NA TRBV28 CASVAGPNEQYF TGTGCCAGCGTGGCAGGTCCTAACGAGCAGTACTTC
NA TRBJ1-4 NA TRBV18 CASSPKGEKLFF TGTGCCAGCTCACCAAAGGGGGAAAAACTGTTTTTT
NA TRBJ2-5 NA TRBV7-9 CASSLDLGDQETQYF TGTGCCAGCAGCCTAGATCTAGGAGACCAAGAGACCCAGTACTTC